This T cell receptor beta chain appears in the sequencing data of a study of blood T cell repertoires in COVID-19. Across the whole study: In each case, the material was cDNA or gDNA derived from T cells, B-cell-depleted T cells, or PBMCs.

The CDR3 covers 16 residues. The V gene's germline CDR1 is SGHAT and CDR2 FQNNGV. V shed 4 bases and J 5 bases; nucleotides not matched to a gene: 8. Authors' analysis steps: Estimated nucleated cell counts came from reference gene primer amplification. Clones were read by immunoSEQ multiplex PCR, and TCRdb kept only the in-frame ones, dropping some. The D gene and trimming were derived from the DNA, and the V and J assignments and clone size from that table. The sample carries just over 650,000 clones, 85% to 90% recorded once. The sequenced sample consisted of peripheral blood. This sequence originates from a woman under 30 with acute or convalescent COVID-19. V and J are TRBV11-2 and TRBJ2-5; 12 nucleotides agree with TRBD2. In DNA form, the CDR3 reads TGTGCCAGCAGCTATCGGACTAGCGGGGTCCAGGAGACCCAGTACTTC. Its translation: CASSYRTSGVQETQYF.